Below, 21 T cell receptor beta chains from the same sample are listed, as sequenced in a study of control samples from healthy donors and cancer patients. Assay: immunoSEQ multiplex PCR; the TCRdb copy retains only in-frame clones and omits some. This sample has tens of thousands of clones; less than 95% occur once, and the top ten carry about 0.93%. Sequencing was done on a sample of PBMCs. The receptors were sampled from a man between 25 and 39 years old with colorectal cancer.

The rearrangement uses TRBV10-2 and TRBJ1-2; D is perhaps TRBD1 (5 bases). This CDR3 comprises 13 residues. CDR1 WSHSY and CDR2 SAAADI come from the germline V gene. Deletions cut 3 bases from V and 4 bases from J, with 9 bases between. CDR3 coding DNA: TGCGCCAGCAGTGAAGCTGGGGCCTATGGCTACACCTTC. Its protein product is CASSEAGAYGYTF.

V gene TRBV2 combines with J gene TRBJ1-1, with TRBD1 identical over 8 bases. From germline, CDR1 is SNHLY and CDR2 FYNNEI. The CDR3 consists of 12 residues. J was trimmed by 10 bases and V by 6 bases; bases with no gene match: 7. The CDR3 protein is CASRLDRGSAFF. The CDR3 DNA reads TGTGCCAGCAGGTTAGACAGGGGATCAGCTTTCTTT.

CDR3 DNA: TGTGCCAGCAGCTTAGGATCTGCTCAGCCCCAGCATTTT. The encoded protein is CASSLGSAQPQHF. The chain carries TRBV7-2 and TRBJ1-5; no definite D call. Germline V gene sequence: CDR1 SGHTA, CDR2 FQGNSA. V lost 1 base to trimming and J lost 6 bases, with 7 bases between them. CDR3 length: 13 residues.

The chain uses TRBV10-1 and TRBJ2-3; 7 positions match TRBD2. CDR1 is WNHNN, CDR2 SYGVQD, per germline (reference sequence). The ends lost 4 bases at V and 2 bases at J; junction bases unmatched: 21. CDR3 length equals 20 residues. Here the CDR3 reads CASSGGYSGFGGPYTDTQYF. In DNA, the CDR3 is TGCGCCAGCAGTGGGGGTTATAGCGGGTTTGGGGGACCCTACACAGATACGCAGTATTTT.

DNA of the CDR3: TGTGCCAGCAGTTACACCGGGACGGCTATAAATTCACCCCTCCACTTT. This codes for CASSYTGTAINSPLHF. This chain uses TRBV6-2 or TRBV6-3 with TRBJ1-6, with D possibly TRBD1 on 5 matching bases. Germline V gives CDR1 MNHEY, CDR2 SVGEGT. This CDR3 is 16 amino acids long. The germline V and J ends were trimmed by 2 bases and 7 bases, with 15 bases remaining between them.

The chain recombines TRBV4-2 with TRBJ2-1; the D gene is possibly TRBD2 (5 bases). The CDR3 is 14 amino acids. CDR1 is LGHNA, CDR2 YNFKEQ, per germline. The V end lost 0 bases, the J end lost 6 bases, and 9 bases lay between the germline ends. As DNA, the CDR3 is TGTGCCAGCAGCCAAGAGCGGGTCTCCAATGAGCAGTTCTTC. Its protein is CASSQERVSNEQFF.

V usage is TRBV4-3 and J usage is TRBJ1-2, with TRBD1 matching 7 bases. With V trimmed by 3 bases and J by 8 bases, 15 bases remained unmatched. In germline, CDR1 is LGHNA, CDR2 YSLEER. The CDR3 length is 16 residues. CDR3 bases: TGCGCCAGCAGCCACAAGATAGTGGTGGGACAGCCAGGCTACACCTTC. It encodes CASSHKIVVGQPGYTF.

The chain employs TRBV7-2 and TRBJ2-1, with D tentatively TRBD2 (8 bases). This CDR3 region has 15 residues. CDR1 and CDR2 (germline): SGHTA, FQGNSA. V lost 5 bases and J lost 6, with 17 bases in between. DNA of the CDR3: TGTGCCAGCAGCCCCCGGGAGGGGGCGCTCAATGAGCAGTTCTTC. Translating gives CASSPREGALNEQFF.

V gene TRBV4-2 combines with J gene TRBJ2-5, with a tentative D call TRBD1 (5 bases). Trimming shortened V by 5 bases and J by 7 bases, and 17 bases separated the two germline ends. The CDR3 runs 14 residues. CDR1 is LGHNA and CDR2 is YNFKEQ in the germline V gene. The CDR3 DNA follows: TGTGCCAGCAGCGGTCGTGGGGCTCAGGCGACCCAGTACTTC. Its translation: CASSGRGAQATQYF.

This chain links TRBV27 with TRBJ2-1; possibly TRBD2 for D (5 bases). The V end was cut by 5 bases, the J end by 0 bases, with 5 bases between. The CDR3 consists of 13 residues. Germline V gene data show CDR1 as MNHEY and CDR2 as SMNVEV (reference sequence). CDR3 nucleotide sequence: TGTGCCAGCAGTACTAGCTCCTACAATGAGCAGTTCTTC. The encoded protein is CASSTSSYNEQFF.

The rearrangement links TRBV10-1 to TRBJ2-7, with TRBD2 matching over 10 bases. The CDR3 length is 15 residues. Germline trimming cut 4 bases from V and 4 bases from J; bases unmatched to any gene: 7. Germline CDR1 and CDR2: WNHNN and SYGVQD (reference sequence). The CDR3 reads CASSGPGLASYEQYV. The DNA for the CDR3 is TGCGCCAGCAGTGGGCCGGGACTAGCGTCTTACGAGCAGTACGTC.

Regarding this clone: One junction end does not reproduce the germline sequence, and a read error may be involved. The chain couples TRBV29-1 to TRBJ1-1, with 7 bases identical to TRBD1. There are 13 residues in the CDR3. The germline V gene has CDR1 SQVTM and CDR2 ANQGSEA. CDR3 in amino acids: CSVEDRERTEAFF. DNA of the CDR3: TGCAGCGTCGAAGACAGGGAAAGGACTGAAGCTTTCTTT.

The chain recombines TRBV29-1 with TRBJ1-2, with a tentative D call TRBD1 (5 bases). The CDR3 spans 13 residues. CDR1 and CDR2 from the germline V gene are SQVTM and ANQGSEA. Trimming removed 5 bases from V and 1 base from J, with 11 bases in between. Written as DNA, the CDR3 is TGCAGCGTTTTAGGTGGGGGTAACTATGGCTACACCTTC. Amino acids: CSVLGGGNYGYTF.

V gene TRBV5-1 combines with J gene TRBJ2-2; 7 bases are shared with TRBD1. After removal of 5 bases from V and 7 bases from J, the junction contained 8 bases not matched to a gene. The CDR3 loop spans 14 amino acids. CDR1 SGHRS and CDR2 YFSETQ come from the germline V gene. This CDR3 is CASRDGQVFGELFF. The CDR3 DNA reads TGCGCCAGCAGGGATGGACAGGTTTTCGGGGAGCTGTTTTTT. Supplemented by reference TRBV5-1 and TRBJ2-2, the full variable domain reads KAGVTQTPRYLIKTRGQQVTLSCSPISGHRSVSWYQQTPGQGLQFLFEYFSETQRNKGNFPGRFSGRQFSNSRSEMNVSTLELGDSALYLCASRDGQVFGELFFGEGSRLTVL.

In DNA form, the CDR3 reads TGTGCCAGTAGTATAACGACCACCTTCCAAGCTAACTATGGCTACACCTTC. Protein product: CASSITTTFQANYGYTF. The V call is TRBV19, the J call TRBJ1-2; D gene ambiguous. CDR1 is LNHDA, CDR2 SQIVND, per germline (reference sequence). The CDR3 is 17 residues long. V dropped 2 bases and J dropped 0 bases, with 16 bases sitting between them.

This clone was recorded once. The J gene is TRBJ2-1, the V gene TRBV21-1; whether TRBD2, the table's D call, matches the DNA was not checked. TRBV21-1 is annotated as a pseudogene. The CDR3 spans 19 residues. CDR3 bases: TGTGCCAGCAGCAAAGCCATAGCGGGGGGGCTAAGCTCCTACAATGAGCAGTTCTTC. Translated, it gives CASSKAIAGGLSSYNEQFF.

The rearrangement joins TRBV30 to TRBJ2-1; D unclear. V lost 0 bases and J 9 bases, leaving 6 bases between the germline ends. Germline V CDR1 and CDR2: GTSNPN, SVGIG (reference sequence). This CDR3 is 11 amino acids long. The CDR3 is CAWSVSTEQFF. The DNA for the CDR3 is TGTGCCTGGAGTGTTTCTACTGAGCAGTTCTTC.

This clone has a handful of counts. This sequence joins TRBV7-2 and TRBJ1-5; D might be TRBD1 (6 bases). The CDR3 is 13 amino acids. CDR1 and CDR2 from the germline V gene are SGHTA and FQGNSA. V was pared by 5 bases and J by 5 bases, with 10 bases between. The CDR3 DNA reads TGTGCCAGCAGCAAAAAGGGGGATCAGCCCCAGCATTTT. Translating it yields CASSKKGDQPQHF.

This chain connects TRBV2 to TRBJ1-2; TRBD1 might be the D (5 bases). The CDR3 length is 18 residues. V lost 0 bases to trimming and J lost 0 bases, with 17 bases between them. Germline V gene lookup returns CDR1 SNHLY and CDR2 FYNNEI. The CDR3: CASSEAEAPAGPNYGYTF. CDR3 nucleotide sequence: TGTGCCAGCAGTGAAGCGGAGGCACCAGCGGGACCTAACTATGGCTACACCTTC.

The chain is built from TRBV19 and TRBJ1-5; 8 bases match TRBD1. The CDR3 sequence is 16 residues long. Trimming cost V 5 bases and J 3 bases; bases outside gene matches: 9. Germline values: CDR1 LNHDA, CDR2 SQIVND (reference sequence). CDR3 sequence: CASSDWTGLDNQPQHF. CDR3 sequence (DNA): TGTGCCAGTAGTGATTGGACAGGGCTTGACAATCAGCCCCAGCATTTT.

A remark on this clone: Sequence at one end of the junction differs from germline and may be a read error. CDR3 in amino acids: CATSPGTNNEQFF. The CDR3 region has the DNA TGCGCCACCAGCCCGGGGACAAACAATGAGCAGTTCTTC. The chain has TRBV5-1 and TRBJ2-1; D is perhaps TRBD1 (6 bases). Germline-derived CDR1 and CDR2 are SGHRS and YFSETQ. CDR3 length: 13 amino acids.